This is a list of T cell receptor beta chains from one sample in a study of neoadjuvant anti-PD-1 for oral cavity cancer. Produced via immunoSEQ multiplex PCR; TCRdb's table is partial and in-frame only. The sample holds 13,000 to 15,000 clones; roughly 64% are singletons and the top ten take approximately 2.1%. Material: PBMCs, obtained before nivolumab (anti-PD-1) treatment. These receptor sequences come from a person between 35 and 79 years old with oral cavity squamous cell carcinoma. The CDR3 runs from the conserved cysteine through the conserved F or W. A D gene is named only where the DNA matches it firmly. Not every row has a clone size; where given, it reads once, few, many or a size class.

CDR3 DNA: TGTGCCACCAGCAGATTGGGGGACGAGCAGTACTTC
CDR3 protein: CATSRLGDEQYF
J gene: TRBJ2-7
D gene: -
clone size: -
V gene: TRBV15

CDR3 DNA: TGTGCCAGCAGCCAAGAACCCGTATGGACTCGGGGAGAGACCCAGTACTTC
CDR3 protein: CASSQEPVWTRGETQYF
J gene: TRBJ2-5
D gene: -
clone size: few
V gene: TRBV14

CDR3 DNA: TGTGCCAGCAGAACAGGACAGGACAATGAAAAACTGTTTTTT
CDR3 protein: CASRTGQDNEKLFF
J gene: TRBJ1-4
D gene: TRBD1
clone size: few
V gene: TRBV2

CDR3 DNA: TGTGCCAGCAGCATAACTAACACCGGGGAGCTGTTTTTT
CDR3 protein: CASSITNTGELFF
J gene: TRBJ2-2
D gene: -
clone size: -
V gene: TRBV9

CDR3 DNA: TGTGCCAGCAGCCTCGGGGGGTATGCGGGCGAGCAGTTCTTC
CDR3 protein: CASSLGGYAGEQFF
J gene: TRBJ2-1
D gene: TRBD2
clone size: -
V gene: TRBV27

CDR3 DNA: TGTGCCAGCAGCTTGGGTGGGACTCTCAGAGGCCAGCCCCAGCATTTT
CDR3 protein: CASSLGGTLRGQPQHF
J gene: TRBJ1-5
D gene: -
clone size: -
V gene: TRBV5-5

CDR3 DNA: TGTGCCAGCAGTCCCCGCCTAGTCAATGAGCAGTTCTTC
CDR3 protein: CASSPRLVNEQFF
J gene: TRBJ2-1
D gene: -
clone size: -
V gene: TRBV28

CDR3 DNA: TGTGCCAGCAGTTTAACGGGAGCGAACTATGGCTACACCTTC
CDR3 protein: CASSLTGANYGYTF
J gene: TRBJ1-2
D gene: -
clone size: -
V gene: TRBV28

CDR3 DNA: TGCGCCAGCAGCCAAGATCAATGGGGAGCCAACTATGGCTACACCTTC
CDR3 protein: CASSQDQWGANYGYTF
J gene: TRBJ1-2
D gene: -
clone size: -
V gene: TRBV4-1

CDR3 DNA: TGCGCCAGCAGCTCTAGCGGAAGCTCCTACAATGAGCAGTTCTTC
CDR3 protein: CASSSSGSSYNEQFF
J gene: TRBJ2-1
D gene: TRBD2
clone size: -
V gene: TRBV5-1

CDR3 DNA: TGTGCCAGCAGCTCCTTCCCTGACAGGGCGAACACTGAAGCTTTCTTT
CDR3 protein: CASSSFPDRANTEAFF
J gene: TRBJ1-1
D gene: TRBD1
clone size: -
V gene: TRBV7-2

CDR3 DNA: TGTGCCAGTAGCAGAGGGGGACCAGCGGGAGGGCACCCTTCCTACGAGCAGTACTTC
CDR3 protein: CASSRGGPAGGHPSYEQYF
J gene: TRBJ2-7
D gene: TRBD2
clone size: -
V gene: TRBV27

CDR3 DNA: TGTGCCAGCAGTGACTCGATTGGCGGGAGCACCCGCTTCTTC
CDR3 protein: CASSDSIGGSTRFF
J gene: TRBJ2-1
D gene: TRBD2
clone size: few
V gene: TRBV6-4

CDR3 DNA: TGTGCCAGCAGTTTGGCGGGGGTTATTAGCGGGAGAAGCACAGATACGCAGTATTTT
CDR3 protein: CASSLAGVISGRSTDTQYF
J gene: TRBJ2-3
D gene: TRBD2
clone size: -
V gene: TRBV27

CDR3 DNA: TGTGCCAGCAGCTTGGGCTACTTAAACACCGGGGAGCTGTTTTTT
CDR3 protein: CASSLGYLNTGELFF
J gene: TRBJ2-2
D gene: -
clone size: -
V gene: TRBV5-8

CDR3 DNA: TGCAGCGTTGGGAACACTGAAGCTTTCTTT
CDR3 protein: CSVGNTEAFF
J gene: TRBJ1-1
D gene: -
clone size: -
V gene: TRBV29-1

CDR3 DNA: TGTGCCAGCAGCGGAGGGGACAACCTAGCGGGAGGCAAGAACGAGCAGTACTTC
CDR3 protein: CASSGGDNLAGGKNEQYF
J gene: TRBJ2-7
D gene: TRBD2
clone size: -
V gene: TRBV9

CDR3 DNA: TGTGCCACGGGCAGTCCGTACTCCTACGAGCAGTACTTC
CDR3 protein: CATGSPYSYEQYF
J gene: TRBJ2-7
D gene: -
clone size: -
V gene: TRBV28

CDR3 DNA: TGTGCCAGCAGCCAAGATAGCAGGGGCATGAACACTGAAGCTTTCTTT
CDR3 protein: CASSQDSRGMNTEAFF
J gene: TRBJ1-1
D gene: -
clone size: few
V gene: TRBV4-2

CDR3 DNA: TGCGCCAGCAGCCAAGATCGGTTTGGACTCGGAGTCGGCACAGATACGCAGTATTTT
CDR3 protein: CASSQDRFGLGVGTDTQYF
J gene: TRBJ2-3
D gene: -
clone size: -
V gene: TRBV4-1

CDR3 DNA: TGTGCCAGCAGCTTGGAGGCAGGGCTACTTCAAGAGACCCAGTACTTC
CDR3 protein: CASSLEAGLLQETQYF
J gene: TRBJ2-5
D gene: -
clone size: -
V gene: TRBV5-4

CDR3 DNA: TGCGCCAGCAGCCAAGGCGACAGGGAGGGAGAGACCCAGTACTTC
CDR3 protein: CASSQGDREGETQYF
J gene: TRBJ2-5
D gene: -
clone size: -
V gene: TRBV4-1

CDR3 DNA: TGTGCCAGCAGCGGAACCGGGACAGGGAAGAACGAGCAGTACTTC
CDR3 protein: CASSGTGTGKNEQYF
J gene: TRBJ2-7
D gene: TRBD1
clone size: -
V gene: TRBV7-9

CDR3 DNA: TGTGCCAGCAGCTTGGGGTCCTGGACAGGCGGCGCTGAAGCTTTCTTT
CDR3 protein: CASSLGSWTGGAEAFF
J gene: TRBJ1-1
D gene: TRBD1
clone size: -
V gene: TRBV5-4

CDR3 DNA: TGTGCCACCAGCAGAACTAACAGGGTTTTTGGAAACACCATATATTTT
CDR3 protein: CATSRTNRVFGNTIYF
J gene: TRBJ1-3
D gene: -
clone size: -
V gene: TRBV15

CDR3 DNA: TGTGCCACCCGTCCGGGAAGAGGTGAGCAGTACTTC
CDR3 protein: CATRPGRGEQYF
J gene: TRBJ2-7
D gene: -
clone size: -
V gene: TRBV19

CDR3 DNA: TGTGCCAGCAGCTTAGTACGGACTGGAAACACCATATATTTT
CDR3 protein: CASSLVRTGNTIYF
J gene: TRBJ1-3
D gene: -
clone size: -
V gene: TRBV11-2

CDR3 DNA: TGTGCCAGCAGTTTTCAGGGGAGCGGCAATCAGCCCCAGCATTTT
CDR3 protein: CASSFQGSGNQPQHF
J gene: TRBJ1-5
D gene: -
clone size: -
V gene: TRBV28

CDR3 DNA: TGTGCCAGCAGCAGGGGCCCGAACACCGGGGAGCTGTTTTTT
CDR3 protein: CASSRGPNTGELFF
J gene: TRBJ2-2
D gene: -
clone size: -
V gene: TRBV11-3

CDR3 DNA: TGTGCCAGCTCACCAGTACAGGGGGTCAATTCACCCCTCCACTTT
CDR3 protein: CASSPVQGVNSPLHF
J gene: TRBJ1-6
D gene: TRBD1
clone size: -
V gene: TRBV18

CDR3 DNA: TGTGCCAGCAGTCAGGGAAACTATGGCTACACCTTC
CDR3 protein: CASSQGNYGYTF
J gene: TRBJ1-2
D gene: -
clone size: -
V gene: TRBV6-5

CDR3 DNA: TGTGCCAGCAGCGTCAATTCCTACAATGAGCAGTTCTTC
CDR3 protein: CASSVNSYNEQFF
J gene: TRBJ2-1
D gene: -
clone size: -
V gene: TRBV9

CDR3 DNA: TGTGCCAGCAGTTCCCAGGGGGCGGGGGCTAGCACAGATACGCAGTATTTT
CDR3 protein: CASSSQGAGASTDTQYF
J gene: TRBJ2-3
D gene: -
clone size: -
V gene: TRBV2

CDR3 DNA: TGTGCCAGCAGTGAATCCCCCAACACCGGGGAGCTGTTTTTT
CDR3 protein: CASSESPNTGELFF
J gene: TRBJ2-2
D gene: -
clone size: -
V gene: TRBV25-1

CDR3 DNA: TGTGCCAGCAGCTCTGACAGGGGAGGCCACGAGCAGTACTTC
CDR3 protein: CASSSDRGGHEQYF
J gene: TRBJ2-7
D gene: TRBD1
clone size: -
V gene: TRBV5-4

CDR3 DNA: TGTGCCAGCAGGGACAGGGGGGCCTACGAGCAGTACTTC
CDR3 protein: CASRDRGAYEQYF
J gene: TRBJ2-7
D gene: TRBD1
clone size: -
V gene: TRBV25-1

CDR3 DNA: TGTGCCAGAAGCGGTAACAGGGGGCTTTCTGAAGCTTTCTTT
CDR3 protein: CARSGNRGLSEAFF
J gene: TRBJ1-1
D gene: TRBD1
clone size: -
V gene: TRBV5-3

CDR3 DNA: TGTGCCAGCAGTATTGGGGCGGGGTACCAAGAGACCCAGTACTTC
CDR3 protein: CASSIGAGYQETQYF
J gene: TRBJ2-5
D gene: -
clone size: -
V gene: TRBV11-2

CDR3 DNA: TGTGCCAGCAGTGTACAGGGCCACACCTTC
CDR3 protein: CASSVQGHTF
J gene: TRBJ1-2
D gene: -
clone size: -
V gene: TRBV6-5

CDR3 DNA: TGTGCCAGCAGCCCCACAGCGGGGGCTACCTACGAGCAGTACTTC
CDR3 protein: CASSPTAGATYEQYF
J gene: TRBJ2-7
D gene: TRBD2
clone size: -
V gene: TRBV11-2

CDR3 DNA: TGTGCCAGCGGTATCGGCGCCGGGCTCGACGAGCAGTACTTC
CDR3 protein: CASGIGAGLDEQYF
J gene: TRBJ2-7
D gene: -
clone size: few
V gene: TRBV28